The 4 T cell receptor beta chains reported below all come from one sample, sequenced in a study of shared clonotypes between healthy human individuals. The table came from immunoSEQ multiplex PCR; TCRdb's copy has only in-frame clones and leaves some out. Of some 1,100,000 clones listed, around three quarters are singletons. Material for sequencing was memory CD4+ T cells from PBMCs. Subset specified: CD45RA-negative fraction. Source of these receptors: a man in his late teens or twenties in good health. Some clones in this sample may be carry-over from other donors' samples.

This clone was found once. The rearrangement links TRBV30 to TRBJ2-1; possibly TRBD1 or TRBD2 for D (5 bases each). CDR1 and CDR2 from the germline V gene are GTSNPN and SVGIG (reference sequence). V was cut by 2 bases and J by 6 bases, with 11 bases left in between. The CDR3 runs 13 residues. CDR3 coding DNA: TGTGCCTGGAGTCCGGGGCTTCGCAATGAGCAGTTCTTC. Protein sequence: CAWSPGLRNEQFF. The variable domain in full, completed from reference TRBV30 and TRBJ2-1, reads SQTIHQWPATLVQPVGSPLSLECTVEGTSNPNLYWYRQAAGRGLQLLFYSVGIGQISSEVPQNLSASRPQDRQFILSSKKLLLSDSGFYLCAWSPGLRNEQFFGPGTRLTVL.

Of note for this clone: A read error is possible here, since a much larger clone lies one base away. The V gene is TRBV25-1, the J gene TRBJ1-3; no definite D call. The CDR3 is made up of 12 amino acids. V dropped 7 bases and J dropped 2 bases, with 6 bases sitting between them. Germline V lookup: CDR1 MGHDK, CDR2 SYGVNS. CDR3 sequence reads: CASISTGNTIYF. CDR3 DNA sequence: TGTGCCAGCATCTCAACTGGAAACACCATATATTTT.

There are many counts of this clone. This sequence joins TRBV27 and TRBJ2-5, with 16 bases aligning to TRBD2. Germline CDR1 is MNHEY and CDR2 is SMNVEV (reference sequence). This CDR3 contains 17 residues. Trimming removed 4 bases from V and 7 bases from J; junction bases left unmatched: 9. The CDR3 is CASSSIPGLAGGPTQYF. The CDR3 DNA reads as TGTGCCAGCAGTTCCATACCGGGACTAGCGGGAGGGCCGACCCAGTACTTC.

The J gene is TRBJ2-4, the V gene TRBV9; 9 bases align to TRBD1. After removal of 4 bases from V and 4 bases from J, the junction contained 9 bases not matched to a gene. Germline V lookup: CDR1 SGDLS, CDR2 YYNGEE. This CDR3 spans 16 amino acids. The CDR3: CASSPARDREKNIQYF. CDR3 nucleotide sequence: TGTGCCAGCAGCCCCGCCCGGGACAGGGAAAAAAACATTCAGTACTTC.